The TCR beta chain under discussion was sequenced for a study of shared clonotypes between healthy human individuals. The wider study: The donor group consisted of a couple of women and a few men, aged 18 to 49. Three plates were used per donor for CD4 naive, three for CD4 memory, two for CD8 naive and one for CD8 memory.

The study, taken as a whole, reports: Memory subsets generally showed smaller estimated richness than naive subsets did. Clonotypes shared by all four sorted-subset donors had higher generation probabilities than non-shared clonotypes.

Remarks on this clone: Its matching antigen is unknown.

The protocol was immunoSEQ multiplex PCR, while the TCRdb copy is restricted to in-frame clones and leaves out a portion. The data contain millions of clones, roughly 95% of them singletons. There are 14 residues in the CDR3. The ends were cut back, 3 bases at V and 1 base at J, with 11 bases in the middle. Germline V CDR1 and CDR2: SGHRS, YFSETQ. The rearrangement uses TRBV5-1 and TRBJ2-7; the D is unclear. Material for sequencing was naive CD4+ T cells sorted from blood. Documented subset: CD45RA+ positively selected. The sequence was collected from a man younger than 35 in good health. The CDR3, as DNA: TGCGCCAGCAGCTCGAAGGCTCAGTCCTACGAGCAGTACTTC. It is translated as CASSSKAQSYEQYF. Filled out from reference TRBV5-1 and TRBJ2-7, the complete variable domain reads KAGVTQTPRYLIKTRGQQVTLSCSPISGHRSVSWYQQTPGQGLQFLFEYFSETQRNKGNFPGRFSGRQFSNSRSEMNVSTLELGDSALYLCASSSKAQSYEQYFGPGTRLTVT.